These T cell receptor beta chains were read from a single sample in a study of T cell repertoires in cytomegalovirus infection. TCRdb processed the reads anew with MiXCR; each CDR3 protein has one entry. The sample shows some 480,000 distinct CDR3 sequences, 33% of them seen only once. The antigens for these receptors are not known. The input for sequencing was cultured PBMCs, taken from culture after CMV antigen stimulation. The receptor source for this set is a human donor in good health (CMV status not recorded). Some clones in this sample may be carry-over from other donors' samples. CDR3s leave out the opening cysteine and the closing phenylalanine or tryptophan. The order of the fields is clone size, V gene, CDR3 protein. Some rows mark clone size as missing; the rest say once, few, many or name a class of expanded clone.

few TRBV7-3 ASSLGFGLASETQY
- TRBV12-3/TRBV12-4 ASQGQGFYNEQF
few TRBV11-2 ASSLLETPYPRRDTIY
- TRBV6-1 ASRPDGGRGPTDTQY
many TRBV11-2 ASSLGAGSPQETQY
- TRBV24-1 ATSDPTRLNTDTQY
- TRBV6-5 ASRVADTQY
many TRBV7-2 ASSWGDRPYQPQH
- TRBV7-2 ASSPPVQGEQF
many TRBV7-2 ASSLVPWEQY
- TRBV7-2 ASSLDVQGSRNEKLF
- TRBV27 ASSFVKATNEQF
- TRBV12-3/TRBV12-4 ASSNSGSSYNEQF
- TRBV10-3 AISESHDRVKELF
- TRBV28 ASRALTVYSNQPQH
- TRBV13 ASSALTSGANTGELF
many TRBV7-2 ASSPASTNTGELF
- TRBV28 ASPGAGEAF
once TRBV20-1 SASARGPRPNYGYT
few TRBV28 ASSADKPGNTIY
- TRBV6-5 ASSEGPTHLNYGYT
many TRBV7-2 ASSAEGLRNEQF
many TRBV7-2 ASSSGKGETQY
- TRBV6-1 ASRTTATYEQY
few TRBV7-3 ASSPRGAGGEEQY
- TRBV18 ASSLDPSGIHNEQF
- TRBV7-8 ASSLIGGEGNQPQH
- TRBV28 ASIPTGGSQETQY
few TRBV7-2 ASIFQPSRTDTQY
- TRBV20-1 SARGDPRRSANVLT
few TRBV11-3 ASSLRTGRSTEAF
- TRBV7-2 ASSRTSGRYNSPEQF
few TRBV7-9 ASSYGTRAANTEAF
few TRBV12-3/TRBV12-4 ASSASLYRRNQPQH
many TRBV7-2 ASSPGLAGGFEQY
- TRBV6-2/TRBV6-3 ASSYPRTGLYNEQL
few TRBV10-3 AYGDGTGTGELF
- TRBV20-1 SARKRERYNEQF
- TRBV28 ASSLSLLGREGPRETQY
- TRBV4-3 ASSQEPTNTEAF
few TRBV5-6 ASSPGRHEQF
once TRBV6-5 ASSSGQGPSMGTDTQY
once TRBV9 ASSVGLAGKQETQY
- TRBV5-1 ASSVSGITDTQY
- TRBV19 ASSPTGTSGTDTQY
few TRBV10-3 AIAGELGNEQF
few TRBV6-6 ASGKRDSNQPQH
few TRBV7-2 ASSSPPGLAVSYNEQF
- TRBV19 ASSIRSMVPGQGAGQPQH
few TRBV4-3 ASSRGSGQGEQPQH
- TRBV20-1 SAITAATPRTQY
- TRBV19 ASSMIGRGGPQH
few TRBV7-8 ASSWGASYNSPLH
- TRBV2 ATGGLVADTQY
few TRBV12-3/TRBV12-4 ASSLGSGEGTDTQY
- TRBV29-1 SVLGLSSYEQY
- TRBV6-2/TRBV6-3 ASEDLQETQY
- TRBV30 ASRASSSYEQY
- TRBV12-3/TRBV12-4 ASRFESSGANVLT
- TRBV29-1 SVGRTGTASGGYT